The T cell receptor beta chain described here comes from a study of persistence of HIV-infected CD4 T cells. Regarding this clone: Its target is not known.

The stimulus was an HIV-1 Gag 15-mer peptide pool, 0.85 to 1 ug/peptide/mL. Memory cells lacking CD40L and CD69 with high CD45RO were sorted. Donors had undetectable plasma HIV-1 RNA, under 50 copies/mL, for 4+ years. Trimming pared 3 bases from V and 1 base from J, leaving 16 bases between. Germline assignment: CDR1 MNHEY and CDR2 SMNVEV (reference sequence). This CDR3 spans 17 amino acids. The immunoSEQ assay was version 4, run in survey mode. The repertoire was sequenced with immunoSEQ multiplex PCR; TCRdb's copy has only in-frame clones and lacks some. The sample has just over 40,000 clones; roughly 74% are singletons.

The receptor comes from an adult man with HIV who was CMV-seropositive. The specimen was CD4+ T cells sorted from PBMCs after roughly 18-hour stimulation, collected from a patient who received antiretroviral therapy. This sequence joins TRBV27 and TRBJ2-1, with unresolved D. CDR3 nucleotide sequence: TGTGCCAGCAGTTTTTCCTCCGGCGACCCTTCCTACAATGAGCAGTTCTTC. Translation gives CASSFSSGDPSYNEQFF.